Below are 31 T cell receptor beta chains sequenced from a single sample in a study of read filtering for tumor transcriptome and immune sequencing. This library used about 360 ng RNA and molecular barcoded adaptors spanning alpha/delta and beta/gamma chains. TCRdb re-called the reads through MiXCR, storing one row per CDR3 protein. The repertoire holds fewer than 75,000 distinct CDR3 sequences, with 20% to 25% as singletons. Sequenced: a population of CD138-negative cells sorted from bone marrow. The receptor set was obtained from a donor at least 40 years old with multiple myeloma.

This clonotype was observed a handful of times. CDR3 DNA sequence: TGTGCCAGCAATCAGGGGGATCAGCCCCAGCATTTT. Residues: CASNQGDQPQHF. V usage is TRBV28 and J usage is TRBJ1-5; TRBD1 matches 7 bases. Germline loops: CDR1 MDHEN, CDR2 SYDVKM. The CDR3 sequence is 12 residues long. J lost 5 bases, V lost 7 bases, and 2 bases had no gene match.

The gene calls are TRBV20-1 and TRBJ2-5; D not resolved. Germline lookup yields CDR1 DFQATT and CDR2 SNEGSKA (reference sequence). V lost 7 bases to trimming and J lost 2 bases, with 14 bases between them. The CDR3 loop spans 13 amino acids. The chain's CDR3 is CSVRWAVQETQYF. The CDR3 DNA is TGCAGTGTCCGGTGGGCGGTTCAAGAGACCCAGTACTTC.

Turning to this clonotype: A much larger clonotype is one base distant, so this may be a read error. The CDR3 protein is CASSMTVGWPYEQYF. CDR3 bases: TGTGCCAGTAGTATGACCGTCGGATGGCCCTACGAGCAGTACTTC. This chain joins TRBV19 and TRBJ2-7; unclear D gene. CDR1 is LNHDA, CDR2 SQIVND, per germline (reference sequence). V lost 3 bases and J 2 bases, leaving 14 bases between the germline ends. This CDR3 region has 15 residues.

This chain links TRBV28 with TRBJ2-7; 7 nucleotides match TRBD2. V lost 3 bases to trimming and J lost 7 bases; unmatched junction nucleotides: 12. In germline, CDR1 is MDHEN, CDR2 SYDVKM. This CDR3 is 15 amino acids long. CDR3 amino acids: CASSFPAGGRGEQYF. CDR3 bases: TGTGCCAGCAGTTTCCCCGCCGGGGGGAGAGGTGAGCAGTACTTC.

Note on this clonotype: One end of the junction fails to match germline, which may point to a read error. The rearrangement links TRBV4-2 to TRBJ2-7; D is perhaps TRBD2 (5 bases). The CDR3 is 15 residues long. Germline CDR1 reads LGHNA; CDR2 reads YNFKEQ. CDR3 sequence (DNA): TGTTCCAGCGGCGAAAGGTCGGAGCGGTACTACGAGCAGTACTTC. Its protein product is CSSGERSERYYEQYF.

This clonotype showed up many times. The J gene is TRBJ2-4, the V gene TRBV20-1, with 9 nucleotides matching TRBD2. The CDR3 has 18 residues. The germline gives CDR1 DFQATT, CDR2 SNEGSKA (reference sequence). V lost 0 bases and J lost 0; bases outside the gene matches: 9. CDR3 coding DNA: TGCAGTGCTAGAGAGCAGGGGCTAGCGGGACTAGCCAAAAACATTCAGTACTTC. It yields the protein CSAREQGLAGLAKNIQYF.

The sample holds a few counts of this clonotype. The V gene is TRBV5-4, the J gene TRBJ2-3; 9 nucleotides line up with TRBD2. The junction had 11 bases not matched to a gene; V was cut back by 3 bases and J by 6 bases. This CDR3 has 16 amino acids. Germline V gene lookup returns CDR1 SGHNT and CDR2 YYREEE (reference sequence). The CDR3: CASSSISSGKGDTQYF. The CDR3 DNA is TGTGCCAGCAGCTCGATATCTAGCGGGAAGGGGGATACGCAGTATTTT.

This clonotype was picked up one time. The CDR3, as DNA: TGTGCCAGCAGCTTGTTTCAGGGAGTTACAGATACGCAGTATTTT. Amino acid sequence: CASSLFQGVTDTQYF. The chain carries TRBV7-8 and TRBJ2-3; D could derive from TRBD1 or TRBD2 (5 bases each). CDR3 length: 15 amino acids. Germline loops: CDR1 SGHVS, CDR2 FQNEAQ. The germline V and J ends were trimmed by 3 bases and 3 bases, with 13 bases remaining between them.

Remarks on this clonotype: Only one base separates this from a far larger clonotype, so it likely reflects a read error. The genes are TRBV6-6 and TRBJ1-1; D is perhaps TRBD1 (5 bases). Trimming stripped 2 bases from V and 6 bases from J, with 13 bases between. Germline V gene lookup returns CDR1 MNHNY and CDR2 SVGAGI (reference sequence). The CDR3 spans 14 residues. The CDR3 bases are TGTGCCAGCAGTTACCCCGGACATAACGCTGAAGCTTTCTTT. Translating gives CASSYPGHNAEAFF.

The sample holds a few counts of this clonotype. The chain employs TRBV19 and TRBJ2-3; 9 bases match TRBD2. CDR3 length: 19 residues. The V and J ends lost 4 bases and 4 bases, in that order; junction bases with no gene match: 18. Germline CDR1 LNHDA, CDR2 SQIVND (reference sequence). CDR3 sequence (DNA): TGTGCCAGTAGTACCCAAGCTAGCGGGATGGCCATACCACCAGATACGCAGTATTTT. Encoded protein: CASSTQASGMAIPPDTQYF.

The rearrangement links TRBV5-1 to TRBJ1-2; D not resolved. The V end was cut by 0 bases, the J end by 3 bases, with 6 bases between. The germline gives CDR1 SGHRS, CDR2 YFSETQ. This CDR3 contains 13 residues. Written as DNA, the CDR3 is TGCGCCAGCAGCTTGGTCGGGGACTATGGCTACACCTTC. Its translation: CASSLVGDYGYTF.

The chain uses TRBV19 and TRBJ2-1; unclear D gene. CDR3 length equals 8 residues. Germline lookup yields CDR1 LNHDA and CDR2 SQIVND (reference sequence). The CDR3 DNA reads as TGTGGCACCTGGGAGCAGTTCTTC. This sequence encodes CGTWEQFF.

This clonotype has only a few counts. The CDR3 nucleotides read TGCAGTGCTCCTAATCTGGGACAGGGGCTCTATGGCTACACCTTC. This codes for CSAPNLGQGLYGYTF. The J gene is TRBJ1-2, the V gene TRBV20-1; 10 bases are a match to TRBD1. The CDR3 consists of 15 residues. V was clipped by 5 bases and J by 4 bases; unmatched bases: 10. In germline, CDR1 is DFQATT, CDR2 SNEGSKA (reference sequence).

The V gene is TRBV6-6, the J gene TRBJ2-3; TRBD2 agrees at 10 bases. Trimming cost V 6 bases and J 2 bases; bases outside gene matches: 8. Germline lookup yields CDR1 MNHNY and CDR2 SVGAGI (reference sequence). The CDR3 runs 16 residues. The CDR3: CASSLLAGLATDTQYF. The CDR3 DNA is TGTGCCAGCAGCCTACTAGCGGGATTAGCCACAGATACGCAGTATTTT.

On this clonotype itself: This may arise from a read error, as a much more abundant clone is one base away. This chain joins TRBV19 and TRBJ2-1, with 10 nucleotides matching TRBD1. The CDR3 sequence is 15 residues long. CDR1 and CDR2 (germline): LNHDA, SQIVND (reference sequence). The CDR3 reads CAGSPPGQGFYEQFF. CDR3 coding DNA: TGTGCCGGTAGTCCCCCGGGACAGGGGTTTTATGAGCAGTTCTTC.

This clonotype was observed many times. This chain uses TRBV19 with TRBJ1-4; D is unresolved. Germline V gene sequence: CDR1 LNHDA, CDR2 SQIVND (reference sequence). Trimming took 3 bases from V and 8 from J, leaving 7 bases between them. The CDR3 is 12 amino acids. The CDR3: CASSMAREKLFF. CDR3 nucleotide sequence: TGTGCCAGTAGTATGGCTCGGGAAAAACTGTTTTTT.

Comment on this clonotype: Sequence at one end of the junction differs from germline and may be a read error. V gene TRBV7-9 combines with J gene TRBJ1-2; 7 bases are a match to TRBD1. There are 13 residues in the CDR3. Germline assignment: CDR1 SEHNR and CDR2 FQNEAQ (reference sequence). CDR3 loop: CASSVTGADGYAF. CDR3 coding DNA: TGTGCCAGCAGCGTTACAGGGGCTGATGGCTACGCCTTC.

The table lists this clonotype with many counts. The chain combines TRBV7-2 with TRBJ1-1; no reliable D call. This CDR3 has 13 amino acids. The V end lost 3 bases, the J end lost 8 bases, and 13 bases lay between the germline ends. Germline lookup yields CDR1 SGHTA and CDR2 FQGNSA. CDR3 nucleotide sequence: TGTGCCAGCAGCTTTGGTCACAGTGAAGAAGCTTTCTTT. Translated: CASSFGHSEEAFF.

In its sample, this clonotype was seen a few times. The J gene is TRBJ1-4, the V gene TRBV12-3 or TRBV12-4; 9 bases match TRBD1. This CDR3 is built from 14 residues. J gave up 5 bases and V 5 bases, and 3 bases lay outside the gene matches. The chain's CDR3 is CASSRQGGNEKLFF. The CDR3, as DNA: TGTGCCAGCAGTCGACAGGGGGGCAATGAAAAACTGTTTTTT.

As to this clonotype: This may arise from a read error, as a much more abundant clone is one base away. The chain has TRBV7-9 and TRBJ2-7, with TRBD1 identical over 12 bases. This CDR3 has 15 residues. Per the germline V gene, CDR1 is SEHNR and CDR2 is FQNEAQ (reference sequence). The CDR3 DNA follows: TGTGCCATCAGCACCCGTGGGACAGGGGGCCACGAGCAGTACTTC. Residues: CAISTRGTGGHEQYF. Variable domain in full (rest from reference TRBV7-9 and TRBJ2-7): DTGVSQNPRHKITKRGQNVTFRCDPISEHNRLYWYRQTLGQGPEFLTYFQNEAQLEKSRLLSDRFSAERPKGSFSTLEIQRTEQGDSAMYLCAISTRGTGGHEQYFGPGTRLTVT.

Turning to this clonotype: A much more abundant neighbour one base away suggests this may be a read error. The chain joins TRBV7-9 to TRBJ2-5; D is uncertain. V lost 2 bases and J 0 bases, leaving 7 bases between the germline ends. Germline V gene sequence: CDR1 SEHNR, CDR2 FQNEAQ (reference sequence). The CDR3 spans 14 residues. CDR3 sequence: CASSLRADQETQYF. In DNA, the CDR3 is TGTGCCAGCAGCTTACGGGCAGACCAAGAGACCCAGTACTTC.

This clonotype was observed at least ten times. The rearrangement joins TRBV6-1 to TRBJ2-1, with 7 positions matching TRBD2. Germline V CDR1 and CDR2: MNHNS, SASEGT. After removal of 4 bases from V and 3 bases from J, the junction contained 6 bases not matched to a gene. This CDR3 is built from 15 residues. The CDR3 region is CASSVASGNYNEQFF. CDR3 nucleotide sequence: TGTGCCAGCAGTGTGGCTAGCGGAAACTACAATGAGCAGTTCTTC.

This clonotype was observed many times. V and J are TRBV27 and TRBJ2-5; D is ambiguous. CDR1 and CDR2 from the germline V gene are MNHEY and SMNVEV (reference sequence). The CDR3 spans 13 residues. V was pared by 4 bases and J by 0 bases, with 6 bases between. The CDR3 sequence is CASSYRDQETQYF. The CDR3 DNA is TGTGCCAGCAGTTATAGGGACCAAGAGACCCAGTACTTC.

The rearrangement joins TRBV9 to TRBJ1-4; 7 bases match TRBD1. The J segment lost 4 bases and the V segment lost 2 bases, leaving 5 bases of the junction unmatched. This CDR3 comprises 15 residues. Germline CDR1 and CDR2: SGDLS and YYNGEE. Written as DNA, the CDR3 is TGTGCCAGCAGCGTGGCGACAGGGATTAATGAAAAACTGTTTTTT. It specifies CASSVATGINEKLFF.

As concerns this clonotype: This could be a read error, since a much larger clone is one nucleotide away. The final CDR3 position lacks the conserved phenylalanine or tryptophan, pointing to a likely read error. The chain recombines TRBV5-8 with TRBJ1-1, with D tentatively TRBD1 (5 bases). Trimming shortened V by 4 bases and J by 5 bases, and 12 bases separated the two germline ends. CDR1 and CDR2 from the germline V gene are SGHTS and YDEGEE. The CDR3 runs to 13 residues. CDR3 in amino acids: CASSARWGTEAFS. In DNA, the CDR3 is TGTGCCAGCAGCGCTCGCTGGGGGACTGAAGCTTTCTCT.

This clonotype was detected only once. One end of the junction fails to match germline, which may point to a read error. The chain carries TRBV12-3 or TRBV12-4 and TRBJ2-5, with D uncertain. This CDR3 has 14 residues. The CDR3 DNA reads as TGTGCCAGCAGTTTACTGGTCAATCAAGAGAGCCAGTACTTC. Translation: CASSLLVNQESQYF.

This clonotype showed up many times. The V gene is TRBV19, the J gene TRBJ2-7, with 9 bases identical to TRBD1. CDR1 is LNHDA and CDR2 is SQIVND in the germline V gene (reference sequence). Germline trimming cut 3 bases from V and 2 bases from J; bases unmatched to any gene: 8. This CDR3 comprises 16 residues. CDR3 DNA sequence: TGTGCCAGTAGTATCGGACCTTGGGACAGGGCCTACGAGCAGTACTTC. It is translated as CASSIGPWDRAYEQYF.

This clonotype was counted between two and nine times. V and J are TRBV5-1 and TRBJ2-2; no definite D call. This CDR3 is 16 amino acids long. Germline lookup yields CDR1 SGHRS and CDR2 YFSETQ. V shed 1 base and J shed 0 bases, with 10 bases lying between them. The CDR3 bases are TGCGCCAGCAGCTTGTGGTTGCTTTCGAACACCGGGGAGCTGTTTTTT. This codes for CASSLWLLSNTGELFF.

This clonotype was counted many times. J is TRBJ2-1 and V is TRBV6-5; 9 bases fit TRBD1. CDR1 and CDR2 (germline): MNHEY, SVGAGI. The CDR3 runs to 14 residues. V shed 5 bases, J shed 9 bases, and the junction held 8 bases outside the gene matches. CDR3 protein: CASSQGTGMGEQFF. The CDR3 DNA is TGTGCCAGCAGTCAAGGGACAGGGATGGGTGAGCAGTTCTTC.

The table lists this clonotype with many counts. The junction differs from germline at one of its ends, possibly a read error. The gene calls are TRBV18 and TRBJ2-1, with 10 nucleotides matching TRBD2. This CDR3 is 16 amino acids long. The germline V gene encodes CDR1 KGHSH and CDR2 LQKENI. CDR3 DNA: TGTGCCAGCTCACCCCTATCTAGCGGGGGAAACAATGTGCAGTTCTTC. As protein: CASSPLSSGGNNVQFF.

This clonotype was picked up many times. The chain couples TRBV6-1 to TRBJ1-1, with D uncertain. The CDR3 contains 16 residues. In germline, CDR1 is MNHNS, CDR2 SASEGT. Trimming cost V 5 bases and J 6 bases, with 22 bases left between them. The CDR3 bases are TGTGCCAGCAGTTCCGACCGTAATATCCTGAGGGCTGAAGCTTTCTTT. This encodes CASSSDRNILRAEAFF.